These T cell receptor beta chains were read from a single sample in a study of shared clonotypes between healthy human individuals. Sequencing used immunoSEQ multiplex PCR; TCRdb keeps in-frame clones, though not all of them. The table has approximately 2.5 million clones, 85% to 95% seen once. Sequencing was performed on naive CD4+ T cells sorted from blood. These receptors were taken from a man between 18 and 35 years old in good health. Both conserved end residues are part of each CDR3. Fields, in order: D gene, V gene, clone size, J gene, CDR3 DNA, CDR3 protein. A D gene is named only where the DNA matches it firmly. Rows give clone size only sometimes, using once, few, many, or a class for an expanded clone.

D: NA
V: TRBV6-6
size: few
J: TRBJ1-6
DNA: TGTGCCAGCAGACCTAGAGGGGAGGGTTCACCCCTCCACTTT
CDR3: CASRPRGEGSPLHF

D: NA
V: TRBV5-1
size: NA
J: TRBJ1-4
DNA: TGCGCCAGCAGCTTGGAGTCGGCTAATGAAAAACTGTTTTTT
CDR3: CASSLESANEKLFF

D: TRBD1
V: TRBV11-3
size: NA
J: TRBJ1-3
DNA: TGTGCCAGCAGCCCAAACAGGGGAACTCCGGGAAACACCATATATTTT
CDR3: CASSPNRGTPGNTIYF

D: NA
V: TRBV7-9
size: NA
J: TRBJ1-5
DNA: TGTGCCAGCAGCAGGGTCGGGCAGCCCCAGCATTTT
CDR3: CASSRVGQPQHF

D: NA
V: TRBV10-1
size: once
J: TRBJ2-5
DNA: TGCGCCAGCAGTGGACAGACAAAAGAGACCCAGTACTTC
CDR3: CASSGQTKETQYF

D: NA
V: TRBV30
size: NA
J: TRBJ2-7
DNA: TGTGCCTGGAGGACCGTGGGAAAGACCTACGAGCAGTACTTC
CDR3: CAWRTVGKTYEQYF

D: TRBD2
V: TRBV28
size: NA
J: TRBJ2-5
DNA: TGTGCCAGCACCCAATTTAGGAGCGGGATGGAGACCCAGTACTTC
CDR3: CASTQFRSGMETQYF

D: TRBD1
V: TRBV18
size: NA
J: TRBJ2-5
DNA: TGTGCCAGCTCACCTAGACAGGGAACGTACGAGACCCAGTACTTC
CDR3: CASSPRQGTYETQYF

D: NA
V: TRBV7-2
size: NA
J: TRBJ2-5
DNA: TGTGCCAGCAGCCCCCGGGCTCAAGAGACCCAGTACTTC
CDR3: CASSPRAQETQYF

D: NA
V: TRBV5-1
size: once
J: TRBJ2-2
DNA: TGCGCCAGCAGCTTGGCAGGGGACCTCACCGGGGAGCTGTTTTTT
CDR3: CASSLAGDLTGELFF

D: NA
V: TRBV19
size: NA
J: TRBJ1-5
DNA: TGTGCCAGTAGTTCAGGGGCACAGCCCCAGCATTTT
CDR3: CASSSGAQPQHF

D: TRBD2
V: TRBV6-6
size: once
J: TRBJ2-1
DNA: TGTGCCGGGGGACTAGTGAATGAGCAGTTCTTC
CDR3: CAGGLVNEQFF

D: TRBD1
V: TRBV9
size: NA
J: TRBJ1-4
DNA: TGTGCCAGCAGCGGGGGGACAGGGAACGAAAAACTGTTTTTT
CDR3: CASSGGTGNEKLFF

D: NA
V: TRBV4-3
size: NA
J: TRBJ2-3
DNA: TGCGCCAGCAGCCAAGAGGTAACTAGCACAGATACGCAGTATTTT
CDR3: CASSQEVTSTDTQYF

D: TRBD1
V: TRBV9
size: NA
J: TRBJ1-6
DNA: TGTGCCAGCAGCGAGGCGGGGACAGGGAGATTTAATTCACCCCTCCACTTT
CDR3: CASSEAGTGRFNSPLHF

D: NA
V: TRBV28
size: NA
J: TRBJ2-3
DNA: TGTGCCAGCAGTCCCCACAGTACGACCACAGATACGCAGTATTTT
CDR3: CASSPHSTTTDTQYF

D: NA
V: TRBV29-1
size: once
J: TRBJ2-3
DNA: TGCAGCGTTGCCCCGGACACGGATACGCAGTATTTT
CDR3: CSVAPDTDTQYF

D: TRBD2
V: TRBV6-1
size: NA
J: TRBJ2-3
DNA: TGTGCCAGCAAGCTAGCGGGGGGCACAGATACGCAGTATTTT
CDR3: CASKLAGGTDTQYF

D: TRBD1
V: TRBV7-2
size: NA
J: TRBJ1-5
DNA: TGTGCCAGCAGCCCGGGACAGGGAGGTCAGCCCCAGCATTTT
CDR3: CASSPGQGGQPQHF

D: TRBD1
V: TRBV27
size: NA
J: TRBJ1-2
DNA: TGTGCCAGCAGTTTAGGCACAGGGGGCTTGGCTAACTATGGCTACACCTTC
CDR3: CASSLGTGGLANYGYTF